This T cell receptor (beta chain) came from a study of Tregs in tolerant kidney transplant recipients. General study findings and limits: Activated donor B cell expansion appeared to reveal the most relevant donor-specific TCRbeta repertoire. In tolerant patients, donor-specific Tregs outgrew total Tregs, suggesting antigen-driven expansion.

Repertoires were generated with immunoSEQ multiplex PCR, while TCRdb's copy carries only in-frame clones and drops some. The sample includes roughly 86,000 clones, roughly 93% of them seen just once. Mixed chimerism was transient after nonmyeloablative marrow transplants from related graft donors. Thawed PBMCs were FACS-sorted into unstimulated CD4+CD25+CD127- regulatory T cells, CD4+CD25- non-regulatory cells, CD4 and CD8 cells. On this clone: The antigen is undetermined. Other DNA sequences in this sample translate to the same CDR3.

This CDR3 is 15 amino acids long. V gave up 6 bases and J gave up 5 bases; unmatched junction bases: 8. The germline V gene has CDR1 SGHNT and CDR2 YYREEE (reference sequence). The V gene is TRBV5-4, the J gene TRBJ1-6, with TRBD1 matching over 7 bases. This receptor was obtained from a human patient who received a combined kidney and bone marrow transplant. Some T cells may have originated in the graft donor. The sequencing here drew on CD4+ T cells from blood (PBMCs), taken 12 months after the transplant. CDR3 DNA sequence: TGTGCCAGCAACAAAGGGACAGACGATAATTCACCCCTCCACTTT. Protein: CASNKGTDDNSPLHF. Filled out from reference TRBV5-4 and TRBJ1-6, the complete variable domain reads ETGVTQSPTHLIKTRGQQVTLRCSSQSGHNTVSWYQQALGQGPQFIFQYYREEENGRGNFPPRFSGLQFPNYSSELNVNALELDDSALYLCASNKGTDDNSPLHFGNGTRLTVT.